This T cell receptor (beta chain) is drawn from a study of control samples from healthy donors and cancer patients. With 4 bases removed from V and 6 bases from J, the gap between germline ends came to 3 bases. CDR3 length: 10 amino acids. CDR1 SNHLY and CDR2 FYNNEI come from the germline V gene. Measured with immunoSEQ multiplex PCR; TCRdb has only the in-frame clones, and not every one. This sample has about 130,000 clones, with about 88% found just once. This sequence joins TRBV2 and TRBJ2-5; D gene uncertain. Sequencing input: blood. The sequence came from a man aged 45-60 years in good health. The CDR3 DNA reads TGTGCCAGCAGTGGGAAGACCCAGTACTTC. Protein: CASSGKTQYF.